Below are 8 T cell receptor beta chains sequenced from a single sample in a study of T-cell memory formation after mild COVID-19. MiXCR, applied by TCRdb to the 5' RACE reads, yields one record per CDR3 protein. The data contain under 40,000 distinct CDR3 sequences, 6.1% of them singletons. The sample taken for sequencing was PBMCs or a T cell subset sorted from them (not recorded which). The receptors stem from an adult who had mild COVID-19 (a few samples of this study predate the infection). Cell type and time point are not known.

There are many counts of this clonotype. The chain has TRBV7-2 and TRBJ1-2, with D tentatively TRBD1 (6 bases). The germline gives CDR1 SGHTA, CDR2 FQGNSA. The CDR3 has 14 residues. The germline V and J ends were trimmed by 5 bases and 7 bases, with 17 bases remaining between them. Here the CDR3 DNA reads TGTGCCAGCAGCGTCCGACAGGCCCTGAGTGGCTACACCTTC. Its translation is CASSVRQALSGYTF.

The chain employs TRBV5-1 and TRBJ1-1, with D possibly matching TRBD1 (6 bases). The CDR3 sequence is 15 residues long. V was cut by 5 bases and J by 3 bases, with 17 bases left in between. Germline lookup yields CDR1 SGHRS and CDR2 YFSETQ. Written as DNA, the CDR3 is TGCGCCAGCAGACGAATGGGGGGCGCGGACACTGAAGCTTTCTTT. This encodes CASRRMGGADTEAFF.

This chain links TRBV28 with TRBJ2-1; 7 bases map to TRBD1. Germline CDR1 MDHEN, CDR2 SYDVKM. V was clipped by 8 bases and J by 0 bases; unmatched bases: 4. CDR3 length equals 14 residues. The CDR3, as DNA: TGTGCCAGCCAGGGACAGTTCTCCTACAATGAGCAGTTCTTC. Encoded protein: CASQGQFSYNEQFF.

The chain joins TRBV12-3 or TRBV12-4 to TRBJ2-3; no clear D gene. The CDR3 length is 13 residues. Trimming took off 6 bases at V and 6 bases at J, with 13 bases between the two ends. This chain's CDR3 is CASRLPGPDTQYF. CDR3 nucleotide sequence: TGTGCCAGCAGGCTACCTGGGCCGGATACGCAGTATTTT.

The genes are TRBV11-2 and TRBJ2-1; weak D call: TRBD1 (5 bases). CDR3 size: 13 residues. Trimming pared 0 bases from V and 10 bases from J, leaving 10 bases between. Germline V gene lookup returns CDR1 SGHAT and CDR2 FQNNGV. Written as DNA, the CDR3 is TGTGCCAGCAGCTTAGATAGGGGAACAGAGCAGTTCTTC. Amino acid sequence: CASSLDRGTEQFF.

There are many counts of this clonotype. The chain is built from TRBV4-3 and TRBJ2-1, with D unclear. Germline CDR1 reads LGHNA; CDR2 reads YSLEER. The CDR3 totals 13 residues. Trimming removed 0 bases at V and 9 bases at J, with 9 bases between. The CDR3 spells CASSQDLGIEQFF. CDR3 sequence (DNA): TGCGCCAGCAGCCAAGATTTAGGGATTGAGCAGTTCTTC.

In this sample, this clonotype turned up many times. V gene TRBV15 combines with J gene TRBJ2-7, with TRBD2 matching 9 bases. This CDR3 region has 16 residues. The ends lost 0 bases at V and 8 bases at J; junction bases unmatched: 11. The germline V gene encodes CDR1 LNHNV and CDR2 YYDKDF (reference sequence). CDR3 coding DNA: TGTGCCACCAGCAGAGATCTGGGCGGGAGGGGGTCCCAGCAGTACTTC. Protein product: CATSRDLGGRGSQQYF.

The V and J genes are TRBV6-2 or TRBV6-3 and TRBJ2-7; D is perhaps TRBD2 (6 bases). Trimming shortened V by 2 bases and J by 0 bases, and 20 bases separated the two germline ends. This CDR3 contains 18 residues. Germline lookup yields CDR1 MNHEY and CDR2 SVGEGT. CDR3: CASSYPQYLSGSSYEQYF. The CDR3 coding sequence is TGTGCCAGCAGTTACCCGCAATATCTTAGCGGAAGCTCCTACGAGCAGTACTTC.